The 32 T cell receptor beta chains presented below share a single source sample, sequenced in a study of blood T cell repertoires in COVID-19. Using immunoSEQ multiplex PCR, the repertoire was profiled, and TCRdb retains in-frame clones only, with some absent. This sample has 100,000 or so clones, with roughly 86% found just once. Material for sequencing was peripheral blood. These TCRs come from a human donor in a cohort sampled during active COVID-19.

The rearrangement joins TRBV11-2 to TRBJ2-2, with 8 bases fitting TRBD2. The V and J ends lost 4 bases and 7 bases, in that order; junction bases with no gene match: 2. The germline gives CDR1 SGHAT, CDR2 FQNNGV. The CDR3 consists of 13 residues. The CDR3 DNA reads TGTGCCAGCAGCTCAGCGGGAGTCGGGGAGCTGTTTTTT. It encodes CASSSAGVGELFF. Combining the CDR3 with reference TRBV11-2 and TRBJ2-2 gives the whole variable domain EAGVAQSPRYKIIEKRQSVAFWCNPISGHATLYWYQQILGQGPKLLIQFQNNGVVDDSQLPKDRFSAERLKGVDSTLKIQPAKLEDSAVYLCASSSAGVGELFFGEGSRLTVL.

The chain combines TRBV3-1 (or the pseudogene TRBV3-2) with TRBJ2-1, with D maybe TRBD2 (6 bases). Deletions cut 2 bases from V and 6 bases from J, with 8 bases between. CDR1 and CDR2 (germline): LGHDT, YNNKEL (reference sequence). This CDR3 comprises 13 residues. CDR3 nucleotide sequence: TGTGCCAGCAGCCAATTTAGCGGCAATGAGCAGTTCTTC. It encodes CASSQFSGNEQFF.

The chain uses TRBV7-9 and TRBJ2-1, with a possible D match to TRBD2 (5 bases). Deletions cut 1 base from V and 9 bases from J, with 7 bases between. CDR1 and CDR2 (germline): SEHNR, FQNEAQ (reference sequence). The CDR3 extends over 12 amino acids. The CDR3 nucleotides read TGTGCCAGCAGCTTAGGGCTAGCTGAGCAGTTCTTC. It translates to CASSLGLAEQFF.

The V gene is TRBV15, the J gene TRBJ1-5, with TRBD1 matching over 7 bases. Unmatched junction bases numbered 4, after V lost 9 bases and J lost 2 bases. This CDR3 contains 13 residues. Germline CDR1 and CDR2: LNHNV and YYDKDF (reference sequence). The CDR3, as DNA: TGTGCCACGAGGGACAGAGGCAATCAGCCCCAGCATTTT. It yields the protein CATRDRGNQPQHF. Supplemented by reference TRBV15 and TRBJ1-5, the full variable domain reads DAMVIQNPRYQVTQFGKPVTLSCSQTLNHNVMYWYQQKSSQAPKLLFHYYDKDFNNEADTPDNFQSRRPNTSFCFLDIRSPGLGDTAMYLCATRDRGNQPQHFGDGTRLSIL.

V and J are TRBV6-6 and TRBJ2-3; tentative D call: TRBD2 (6 bases). This CDR3 comprises 16 residues. V lost 5 bases, J lost 0 bases, and 15 bases lay in between. In germline, CDR1 is MNHNY, CDR2 SVGAGI (reference sequence). CDR3 sequence reads: CASSQGRGSSTDTQYF. The CDR3 coding sequence is TGTGCCAGCAGTCAAGGTCGGGGGTCTAGCACAGATACGCAGTATTTT.

The V call is TRBV5-1, the J call TRBJ1-3; a weak D match, TRBD1 (6 bases). The V end lost 6 bases, the J end lost 4 bases, and 17 bases lay between the germline ends. Germline CDR1 SGHRS, CDR2 YFSETQ. The CDR3 runs 15 residues. CDR3 protein: CASTWSPGDGNTIYF. CDR3 sequence (DNA): TGCGCCAGCACCTGGTCCCCAGGGGACGGAAACACCATATATTTT.

The chain carries TRBV28 and TRBJ1-1; 9 nucleotides line up with TRBD1. This CDR3 is built from 15 residues. Germline loops: CDR1 MDHEN, CDR2 SYDVKM. With 4 bases clipped from V and 4 bases from J, the junction kept 7 bases outside the gene matches. The CDR3 loop reads CASSSGTGWVTEAFF. CDR3 in DNA: TGTGCCAGCAGTTCCGGGACAGGGTGGGTCACTGAAGCTTTCTTT. Combining the CDR3 with reference TRBV28 and TRBJ1-1 gives the whole variable domain DVKVTQSSRYLVKRTGEKVFLECVQDMDHENMFWYRQDPGLGLRLIYFSYDVKMKEKGDIPEGYSVSREKKERFSLILESASTNQTSMYLCASSSGTGWVTEAFFGQGTRLTVV.

This sequence joins TRBV18 and TRBJ2-2, with D perhaps TRBD1 (6 bases). CDR1 and CDR2 from the germline V gene are KGHSH and LQKENI. The CDR3 has 16 amino acids. The V end was cut by 0 bases, the J end by 4 bases, with 12 bases between. CDR3 bases: TGTGCCAGCTCACCACCCTCCAGGGGTGGCACCGGGGAGCTGTTTTTT. It yields the protein CASSPPSRGGTGELFF.

Only one count was recorded for this clone. The chain carries TRBV7-3 and TRBJ2-1, with D unresolved. The CDR3 loop spans 13 amino acids. CDR1 and CDR2 (germline): SGHTA, FQGTGA. With 9 bases removed from V and 10 bases from J, the gap between germline ends came to 19 bases. The CDR3: CASSPYEFKEQFF. The CDR3 DNA sequence: TGTGCCAGTTCACCGTATGAGTTCAAAGAGCAGTTCTTC.

V gene TRBV11-3 combines with J gene TRBJ2-1, with 8 positions matching TRBD2. Trimming removed 5 bases from V and 5 bases from J; junction bases left unmatched: 5. This CDR3 contains 14 residues. Germline V gene sequence: CDR1 SGHNT, CDR2 YENEEA. The CDR3 sequence: CASSPGTSDNEQFF. The CDR3 bases are TGTGCCAGCAGCCCCGGGACTAGTGACAATGAGCAGTTCTTC. The whole variable domain, filled in from reference TRBV11-3 and TRBJ2-1, reads EAGVVQSPRYKIIEKKQPVAFWCNPISGHNTLYWYLQNLGQGPELLIRYENEEAVDDSQLPKDRFSAERLKGVDSTLKIQPAELGDSAVYLCASSPGTSDNEQFFGPGTRLTVL.

The V gene is TRBV4-2, the J gene TRBJ2-1; 11 bases align to TRBD1. The J segment lost 8 bases and the V segment lost 3 bases, leaving 12 bases of the junction unmatched. Germline V lookup: CDR1 LGHNA, CDR2 YNFKEQ. This CDR3 comprises 17 residues. The CDR3 region is CASSQGTGTGGVDEQFF. The CDR3 DNA is TGTGCCAGCAGCCAGGGGACCGGGACAGGGGGAGTCGATGAGCAGTTCTTC.

V and J are TRBV3-1 (or the pseudogene TRBV3-2) and TRBJ2-1, with 8 positions matching TRBD2. The length of the CDR3 is 17 residues. Trimming cost V 0 bases and J 4 bases; bases outside gene matches: 8. CDR1 is LGHDT and CDR2 is YNNKEL in the germline V gene (reference sequence). The CDR3 sequence is CASSQDLGSGEYNEQFF. The CDR3 DNA is TGTGCCAGCAGCCAAGATCTTGGTAGCGGGGAGTACAATGAGCAGTTCTTC.

This clone came up once. The rearrangement joins TRBV7-4 to TRBJ2-3; a possible D gene is TRBD2 (6 bases). Germline V lookup: CDR1 SGHVT, CDR2 SQSDAQ. V dropped 5 bases and J dropped 13 bases, with 10 bases sitting between them. This CDR3 comprises 10 residues. The CDR3 region is CASSRDLEYF. In DNA form, the CDR3 reads TGTGCCAGCAGCCGGGACTTGGAGTATTTT.

The CDR3, as DNA: TGTGCCAGCAGCCAAGGTCGGGACAGGCACACCTTC. It yields the protein CASSQGRDRHTF. The chain uses TRBV3-1 (or the pseudogene TRBV3-2) and TRBJ1-2; 8 bases are shared with TRBD1. Looked up from germline, CDR1 is LGHDT and CDR2 is YNNKEL (reference sequence). J was trimmed by 12 bases and V by 1 base; bases with no gene match: 4. CDR3 length equals 12 residues.

The V call is TRBV19, the J call TRBJ2-2; D not resolved. Per germline, CDR1 LNHDA and CDR2 SQIVND (reference sequence). The V end was cut by 8 bases, the J end by 1 base, with 11 bases between. CDR3 length: 14 residues. CDR3 coding DNA: TGTGCCAGTCGAAGCCAGCGGAACACCGGGGAGCTGTTTTTT. Translating it yields CASRSQRNTGELFF.

This clone has only a few counts. The rearrangement joins TRBV7-2 to TRBJ1-2; 7 bases are shared with TRBD1. CDR1 is SGHTA and CDR2 is FQGNSA in the germline V gene. V was clipped by 2 bases and J by 4 bases; unmatched bases: 7. The CDR3 covers 15 residues. The CDR3 nucleotides are TGTGCCAGCAGCTTATCTACAGGGGTTGGCTATGGCTACACCTTC. As protein: CASSLSTGVGYGYTF.

The chain links TRBV7-3 to TRBJ2-2, with D unresolved. The CDR3 is 16 residues long. Deletions cut 2 bases from V and 0 bases from J, with 10 bases between. Germline assignment: CDR1 SGHTA and CDR2 FQGTGA. This CDR3 is CASSLDSLANTGELFF. As DNA, the CDR3 is TGTGCCAGCAGCTTAGACTCACTCGCGAACACCGGGGAGCTGTTTTTT.

V usage is TRBV6-5 and J usage is TRBJ1-4, with D uncertain. Germline assignment: CDR1 MNHEY and CDR2 SVGAGI. The CDR3 runs 14 residues. The germline V and J ends were trimmed by 7 bases and 0 bases, with 9 bases remaining between them. The CDR3 is CASTDGATNEKLFF. CDR3 nucleotides: TGTGCCAGCACGGACGGGGCAACTAATGAAAAACTGTTTTTT.

The V gene is TRBV3-1 (or the pseudogene TRBV3-2), the J gene TRBJ2-1, with D maybe TRBD2 (6 bases). Germline CDR1 is LGHDT and CDR2 is YNNKEL (reference sequence). Between the trimmed V and J ends, which lost 2 bases and 7 bases, there was a span of 15 bases. This CDR3 is 15 amino acids long. CDR3 nucleotides: TGTGCCAGCAGCCAAAGACTAGGCCGATCTAATGAGCAGTTCTTC. Its translation: CASSQRLGRSNEQFF.

The chain joins TRBV5-6 to TRBJ2-5, with a possible D match to TRBD1 (6 bases). The CDR3 contains 14 residues. V was cut by 4 bases and J by 3 bases, with 13 bases left in between. Germline values: CDR1 SGHDT, CDR2 YYEEEE. The CDR3 protein is CASSRGSGEETQYF. As DNA, the CDR3 is TGTGCCAGCAGCCGTGGGTCAGGGGAAGAGACCCAGTACTTC. The full variable domain, its missing parts supplied by reference TRBV5-6 and TRBJ2-5, is DAGVTQSPTHLIKTRGQQVTLRCSPKSGHDTVSWYQQALGQGPQFIFQYYEEEERQRGNFPDRFSGHQFPNYSSELNVNALLLGDSALYLCASSRGSGEETQYFGPGTRLLVL.

The chain joins TRBV3-1 (or the pseudogene TRBV3-2) to TRBJ2-2; D is perhaps TRBD1 (5 bases). Trimming removed 0 bases from V and 7 bases from J, with 12 bases in between. CDR3 length equals 15 residues. The germline V gene encodes CDR1 LGHDT and CDR2 YNNKEL (reference sequence). The CDR3 protein is CASSQDLGRNGELFF. The DNA of the CDR3 is TGTGCCAGCAGCCAAGATTTGGGGCGTAACGGGGAGCTGTTTTTT.

The chain uses TRBV7-9 and TRBJ1-1; D uncertain. The V end lost 0 bases, the J end lost 1 base, and 6 bases lay between the germline ends. Germline V gives CDR1 SEHNR, CDR2 FQNEAQ (reference sequence). This CDR3 has 14 residues. CDR3: CASSLARSNTEAFF. CDR3 coding DNA: TGTGCCAGCAGCTTAGCCAGGTCGAACACTGAAGCTTTCTTT.

The chain links TRBV19 to TRBJ1-5; possibly TRBD1 for D (5 bases). V dropped 8 bases and J dropped 4 bases, with 12 bases sitting between them. The CDR3 is made up of 13 amino acids. Germline lookup yields CDR1 LNHDA and CDR2 SQIVND (reference sequence). CDR3 loop: CASGGTGNQPQHF. The CDR3 region has the DNA TGTGCCAGTGGGGGGACGGGGAATCAGCCCCAGCATTTT.

This clone was counted once. The V gene is TRBV5-6, the J gene TRBJ1-1, with 10 positions matching TRBD1. Trimming cost V 0 bases and J 5 bases; bases outside gene matches: 10. The CDR3 runs to 17 residues. CDR1 SGHDT and CDR2 YYEEEE come from the germline V gene. The CDR3 DNA sequence: TGTGCCAGCAGCTTGGAGAGGACAGGGGGGATTTGGACTGAAGCTTTCTTT. This gives the protein CASSLERTGGIWTEAFF.

J is TRBJ2-2 and V is TRBV2, with D tentatively TRBD1 (5 bases). The CDR3 covers 15 residues. Germline V lookup: CDR1 SNHLY, CDR2 FYNNEI. The V end lost 6 bases, the J end lost 8 bases, and 19 bases lay between the germline ends. The DNA of the CDR3 is TGTGCCAGCAGAAATACTGCCCTTGGGGCGGGGGAGCTGTTTTTT. Amino acids: CASRNTALGAGELFF. Variable domain in full (rest from reference TRBV2 and TRBJ2-2): EPEVTQTPSHQVTQMGQEVILRCVPISNHLYFYWYRQILGQKVEFLVSFYNNEISEKSEIFDDQFSVERPDGSNFTLKIRSTKLEDSAMYFCASRNTALGAGELFFGEGSRLTVL.

J is TRBJ2-1 and V is TRBV10-2; 12 nucleotides align to TRBD2. Germline trimming cut 4 bases from V and 7 bases from J; bases unmatched to any gene: 11. The CDR3 loop spans 17 amino acids. CDR1 is WSHSY and CDR2 is SAAADI in the germline V gene. The CDR3 loop reads CASSVGLAGQGGNEQFF. Here the CDR3 DNA reads TGCGCCAGCAGTGTGGGACTAGCGGGCCAGGGCGGGAATGAGCAGTTCTTC.

The chain links TRBV6-4 to TRBJ2-3; perhaps TRBD1 as D (6 bases). Deletions cut 10 bases from V and 1 base from J, with 18 bases between. The germline CDR1 and CDR2 sequences are MRHNA and SNTAGT. The CDR3 loop spans 15 amino acids. CDR3 protein: CATSEQGRGTDTQYF. In nucleotides, the CDR3 is TGTGCCACCTCGGAACAGGGTCGGGGCACAGATACGCAGTATTTT.

The chain has TRBV10-2 and TRBJ2-7; tentatively, D is TRBD1 (6 bases). CDR1 is WSHSY and CDR2 is SAAADI in the germline V gene. Deletions cut 6 bases from V and 5 bases from J, with 11 bases between. There are 12 residues in the CDR3. The CDR3 DNA sequence: TGCGCCAGCAGACAGGGTGTCCACGAGCAGTACTTC. It yields the protein CASRQGVHEQYF.

The chain couples TRBV9 to TRBJ2-7, with D maybe TRBD1 (5 bases). V lost 2 bases and J 2 bases, leaving 11 bases between the germline ends. The CDR3 has 14 amino acids. Germline CDR1 and CDR2: SGDLS and YYNGEE. Written as DNA, the CDR3 is TGTGCCAGCAGCGTTAACTGGGGCCCCTACGAGCAGTACTTC. Its protein product is CASSVNWGPYEQYF.

V gene TRBV9 combines with J gene TRBJ2-1, with D possibly matching TRBD2 (6 bases). The length of the CDR3 is 16 residues. The germline gives CDR1 SGDLS, CDR2 YYNGEE. Trimming removed 2 bases at V and 0 bases at J, with 12 bases between. The CDR3 DNA follows: TGTGCCAGCAGCGTGGGACTCGCTAGCTCCTACAATGAGCAGTTCTTC. Encoded protein: CASSVGLASSYNEQFF. Full variable domain (missing parts from reference TRBV9 and TRBJ2-1): DSGVTQTPKHLITATGQRVTLRCSPRSGDLSVYWYQQSLDQGLQFLIQYYNGEERAKGNILERFSAQQFPDLHSELNLSSLELGDSALYFCASSVGLASSYNEQFFGPGTRLTVL.

The chain joins TRBV15 to TRBJ2-7; 8 bases match TRBD1. From germline, CDR1 is LNHNV and CDR2 YYDKDF (reference sequence). The ends lost 2 bases at V and 3 bases at J; junction bases unmatched: 3. The CDR3 is made up of 14 amino acids. As DNA, the CDR3 is TGTGCCACCAGCAGACCTGGACAGGGCTACGAGCAGTACTTC. Encoded protein: CATSRPGQGYEQYF.

The chain carries TRBV29-1 and TRBJ1-3; 9 nucleotides line up with TRBD1. This CDR3 spans 12 amino acids. V lost 7 bases and J lost 6; bases outside the gene matches: 4. Germline loops: CDR1 SQVTM, CDR2 ANQGSEA. The CDR3 protein is CSARQGVNTIYF. CDR3 nucleotides: TGCAGCGCCCGACAGGGGGTAAACACCATATATTTT.